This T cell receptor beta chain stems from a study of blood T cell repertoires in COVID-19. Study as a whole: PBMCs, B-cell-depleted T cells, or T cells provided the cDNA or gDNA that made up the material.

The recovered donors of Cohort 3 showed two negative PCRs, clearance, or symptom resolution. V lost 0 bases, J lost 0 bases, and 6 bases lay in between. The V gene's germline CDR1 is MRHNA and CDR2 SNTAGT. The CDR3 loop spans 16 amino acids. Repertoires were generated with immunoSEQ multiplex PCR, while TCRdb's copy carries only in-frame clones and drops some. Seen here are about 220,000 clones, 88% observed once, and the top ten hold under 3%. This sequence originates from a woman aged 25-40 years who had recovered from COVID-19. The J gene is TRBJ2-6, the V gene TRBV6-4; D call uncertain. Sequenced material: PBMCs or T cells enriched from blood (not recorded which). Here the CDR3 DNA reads TGTGCCAGCAGTGACTCTGGTAGCTCTGGGGCCAACGTCCTGACTTTC. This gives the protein CASSDSGSSGANVLTF.